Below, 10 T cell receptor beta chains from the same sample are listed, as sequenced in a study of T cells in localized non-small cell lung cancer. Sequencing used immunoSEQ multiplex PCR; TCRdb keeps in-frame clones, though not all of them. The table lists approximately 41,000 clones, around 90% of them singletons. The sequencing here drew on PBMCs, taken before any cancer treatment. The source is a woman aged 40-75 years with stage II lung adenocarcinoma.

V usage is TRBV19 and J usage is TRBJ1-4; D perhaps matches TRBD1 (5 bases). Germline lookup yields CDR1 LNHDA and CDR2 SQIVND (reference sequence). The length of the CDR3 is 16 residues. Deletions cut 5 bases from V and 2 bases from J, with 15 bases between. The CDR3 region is CASSRGGTGTNEKLFF. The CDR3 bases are TGTGCCAGTAGTCGGGGTGGGACTGGGACTAATGAAAAACTGTTTTTT. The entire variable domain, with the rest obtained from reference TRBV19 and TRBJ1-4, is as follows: DGGITQSPKYLFRKEGQNVTLSCEQNLNHDAMYWYRQDPGQGLRLIYYSQIVNDFQKGDIAEGYSVSREKKESFPLTVTSAQKNPTAFYLCASSRGGTGTNEKLFFGSGTQLSVL.

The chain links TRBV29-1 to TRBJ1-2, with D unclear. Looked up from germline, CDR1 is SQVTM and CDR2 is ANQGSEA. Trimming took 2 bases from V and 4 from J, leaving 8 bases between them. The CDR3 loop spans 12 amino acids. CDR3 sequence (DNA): TGCAGCGTTGAAAGTAGACTCTATGGCTACACCTTC. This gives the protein CSVESRLYGYTF.

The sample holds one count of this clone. CDR3 DNA sequence: TGTGCCAGCAGTTTTGGGACAGGGGGCTCCTACGAGCAGTACTTC. It codes for CASSFGTGGSYEQYF. The V call is TRBV27, the J call TRBJ2-7, with TRBD1 matching 11 bases. Germline V gene sequence: CDR1 MNHEY, CDR2 SMNVEV (reference sequence). This CDR3 comprises 15 residues. V lost 3 bases to trimming and J lost 0 bases; unmatched junction nucleotides: 1.

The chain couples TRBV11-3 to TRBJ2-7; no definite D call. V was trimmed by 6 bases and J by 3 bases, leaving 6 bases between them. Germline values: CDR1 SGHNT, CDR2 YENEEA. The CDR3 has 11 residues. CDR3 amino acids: CASRQNYEQYF. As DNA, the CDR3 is TGTGCCAGCAGGCAGAACTACGAGCAGTACTTC. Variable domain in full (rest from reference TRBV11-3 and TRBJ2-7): EAGVVQSPRYKIIEKKQPVAFWCNPISGHNTLYWYLQNLGQGPELLIRYENEEAVDDSQLPKDRFSAERLKGVDSTLKIQPAELGDSAVYLCASRQNYEQYFGPGTRLTVT.

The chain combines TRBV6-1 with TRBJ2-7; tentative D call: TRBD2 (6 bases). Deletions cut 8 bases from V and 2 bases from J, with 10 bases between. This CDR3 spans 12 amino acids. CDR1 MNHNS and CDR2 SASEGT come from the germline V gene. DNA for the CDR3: TGTGCCAGCCGGGGACTCCCCTACGAGCAGTACTTC. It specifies CASRGLPYEQYF.

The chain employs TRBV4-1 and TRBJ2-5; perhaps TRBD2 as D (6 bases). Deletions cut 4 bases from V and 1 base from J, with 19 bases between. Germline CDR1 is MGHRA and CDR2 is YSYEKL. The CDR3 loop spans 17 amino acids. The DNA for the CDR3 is TGCGCCAGCAGCCCCCGTTCGAGCGGGCCCGGCCAAGAGACCCAGTACTTC. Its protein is CASSPRSSGPGQETQYF.

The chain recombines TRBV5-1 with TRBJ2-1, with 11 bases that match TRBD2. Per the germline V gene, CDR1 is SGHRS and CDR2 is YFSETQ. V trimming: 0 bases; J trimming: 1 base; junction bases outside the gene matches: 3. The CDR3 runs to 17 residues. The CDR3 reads CASSLEASGRSYNEQFF. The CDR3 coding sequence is TGCGCCAGCAGCTTGGAGGCTAGCGGGAGGTCCTACAATGAGCAGTTCTTC.

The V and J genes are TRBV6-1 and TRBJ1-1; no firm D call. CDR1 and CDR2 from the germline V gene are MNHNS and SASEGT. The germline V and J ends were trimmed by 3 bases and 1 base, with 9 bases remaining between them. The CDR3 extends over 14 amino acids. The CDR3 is CASSDLRGNTEAFF. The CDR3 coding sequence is TGTGCCAGCAGTGACTTACGGGGGAACACTGAAGCTTTCTTT.

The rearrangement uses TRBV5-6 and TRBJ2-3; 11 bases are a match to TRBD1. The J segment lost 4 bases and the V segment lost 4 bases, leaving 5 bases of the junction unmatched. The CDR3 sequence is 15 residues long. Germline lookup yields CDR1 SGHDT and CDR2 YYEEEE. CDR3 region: CASSVGQGAADTQYF. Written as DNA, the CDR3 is TGTGCCAGCAGCGTCGGACAGGGGGCCGCAGATACGCAGTATTTT.

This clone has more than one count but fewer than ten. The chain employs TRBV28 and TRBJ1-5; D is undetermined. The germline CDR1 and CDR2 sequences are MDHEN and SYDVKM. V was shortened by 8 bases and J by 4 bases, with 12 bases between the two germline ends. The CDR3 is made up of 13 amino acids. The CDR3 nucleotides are TGTGCCAGCTTGGAGATTGGTAATCAGCCCCAGCATTTT. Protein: CASLEIGNQPQHF.